The 25 T cell receptor delta chains below all came from one sample that was sequenced in a study of γδ T cells in repeated Plasmodium falciparum infection. Gammadelta T cells were flow-sorted from PBMC into Vgamma9/Vdelta2+ and Vdelta2-negative populations for bulk analysis. TCRdb made new clone calls on the multiplex PCR reads using CATT. The sample lists around 82,000 delta-chain clones, over 1.3% occurring once. Sequencing used gamma-delta T cells from blood. These receptors were obtained from a pool of human donors (malaria-infected and uninfected, not separated).

This clone was seen at least ten times. This likely reflects a read error, since a far larger clone is one base away. At the DNA level, this CDR3 is encoded by other sequences in the same sample as well. The V call is TRDV2, the J call TRDJ1; no clear D gene. The length of the CDR3 is 17 residues. Per germline, CDR1 GEAIGNYY and CDR2 EKD. The CDR3 loop reads CACDTVSSPGYTDKLIF. CDR3 DNA: TGTGCCTGTGACACCGTGTCCTCTCCGGGGTACACTGATAAACTCATCTTT.

In regard to this clone: The protein in TCRdb stems from a much larger clone and differs at residue 11 from this DNA's translation, likely a read error; here the protein is translated from the DNA. The V gene is TRDV1, the J gene TRDJ1; unclear D gene. TCRdb carries no J gene annotation; the J gene was assigned here by matching the DNA with germline. This CDR3 contains 20 residues. Per germline, CDR1 TSWWSYY and CDR2 QGS. Trimming cost V 5 bases and J 3 bases, with 31 bases left between them. The CDR3 sequence is CALGPISLALLRGDSDKLIF. In nucleotides, the CDR3 is TGTGCTCTTGGGCCTATCTCCCTGGCCCTCCTCCGAGGTGATTCCGATAAACTCATCTTT.

As regards this clone: The protein held in TCRdb is that of a much larger clone and does not match this DNA's translation at residue 16, likely because of a read error; the protein shown is translated from the DNA. The gene calls are TRDV1 and TRDJ1, with D unclear. TCRdb does not report a J gene; here it was assigned by matching the DNA to germline references. Trimming left V 0 bases short and J 0 bases short, with 32 bases between. The germline gives CDR1 TSWWSYY, CDR2 QGS. There are 23 residues in the CDR3. This chain's CDR3 is CALGELVFRRRDPVPPHTDKLIF. The CDR3 bases are TGTGCTCTTGGGGAACTAGTTTTCCGAAGACGAGACCCCGTTCCACCACACACCGATAAACTCATCTTT.

This clone was seen many times. This DNA's translation differs at residue 7 from TCRdb's protein, which comes from a much larger clone; a read error is likely, and the protein shown is translated from the DNA. The J gene is TRDJ1, the V gene TRDV3; D call uncertain. Germline V gene data show CDR1 as TVYSNPD and CDR2 as GDNSRS (reference sequence). This CDR3 contains 14 residues. The V end was cut by 1 base, the J end by 0 bases, with 12 bases between. CDR3 DNA: TGTGCCTTTATTGCCAGGTCGTACACCGATAAACTCATCTTT. It yields the protein CAFIARSYTDKLIF.

With regard to this clone: It differs at one base from a far larger clone, so likely a read error. Other DNA sequences in the same sample also yield this CDR3. The chain couples TRDV2 to TRDJ3; TRDD3 aligns across 10 bases. Germline matching of the DNA provided the J gene here, since TCRdb leaves it blank. The CDR3 is 19 amino acids. Germline V gives CDR1 GEAIGNYY, CDR2 EKD. This CDR3 is CACDTVWGISSWDTRQMFF. CDR3 DNA: TGCGCCTGTGACACCGTCTGGGGGATAAGCTCCTGGGACACCCGACAGATGTTTTTC.

This clone appeared a few times. TCRdb records a much larger clone's protein for this DNA, with a difference at residue 4 that likely arises from a read error; the protein given is the translation of the DNA. The rearrangement links TRDV2 to TRDJ3; 9 bases fit TRDD3. The J gene was not available in TCRdb and was assigned here by matching the DNA to germline segments. The CDR3 has 18 amino acids. Germline V gene data show CDR1 as GEAIGNYY and CDR2 as EKD. CDR3 sequence: CACNTIGGYSWDTRQMFF. The CDR3 DNA reads as TGTGCCTGTAACACTATTGGGGGATACTCCTGGGACACCCGACAGATGTTTTTC.

Worth noting for this clone: With a far larger clone one base away, a read error is the likely cause. This specimen includes other DNA sequences encoding the same CDR3. The rearrangement links TRDV1 to TRDJ1; TRDD3 matches 12 bases. This CDR3 comprises 18 residues. Looked up from germline, CDR1 is TSWWSYY and CDR2 is QGS. DNA of the CDR3: TGTGCCCTTGGGAGCGCCAAGGGGATCTGGGGGATACGAAGTAAACTCATCTTT. Translated, it gives CALGSAKGIWGIRSKLIF.

Points on this clone: The translation of this DNA and the TCRdb protein of a much larger clone differ at residue 15, probably owing to a read error; the protein shown here is translated from the DNA. The V gene is TRDV1, but the J gene lacks a call; the table names TRDD3, a call not compared with the DNA. Per the germline V gene, CDR1 is TSWWSYY and CDR2 is QGS. The CDR3 has 17 residues. CDR3 sequence reads: CALGSGKMFRGPDKRIF. DNA of the CDR3: TGTGCTCTTGGGTCCGGCAAGATGTTTAGGGGTCCCGATAAACGCATCTTT.

Notes on this clone: This DNA's translation differs at residue 10 from TCRdb's protein, which comes from a much larger clone; a read error is likely, and the protein shown is translated from the DNA. This chain connects TRDV2 to TRDJ1; TRDD3 matches at 8 bases. Here the J gene came from matching the DNA to germline, since TCRdb omits it. CDR1 GEAIGNYY and CDR2 EKD come from the germline V gene. J gave up 4 bases and V 3 bases, and 12 bases lay outside the gene matches. CDR3 length: 16 residues. In DNA form, the CDR3 reads TGTGCCTGTGACCCCCTGGGGGACACGCACATCGATAAACTCATCTTT. As protein: CACDPLGDTHIDKLIF.

In regard to this clone: Translating this DNA gives a protein that differs at residue 11 from the TCRdb one, which belongs to a much larger clone; a read error is likely, and the protein shown is this translation. The V gene is TRDV2, the J gene TRDJ1; 7 bases are a match to TRDD3. V was pared by 1 base and J by 4 bases, with 14 bases of the junction left unmatched. The germline V gene has CDR1 GEAIGNYY and CDR2 EKD. CDR3 length: 17 residues. The CDR3 DNA is TGTGCCTGTGACACTCAATACTGGGGCAGATACGACGATAAACTCATCTTT. Translated, it gives CACDTQYWGRYDDKLIF.

With regard to this clone: TCRdb's listed protein matches a much larger clone and diverges from this DNA's translation at residue 17, likely through a read error; the protein shown comes from the DNA. This chain connects TRDV2 to TRDJ1; D ambiguous. Trimming removed 0 bases at V and 1 base at J, with 35 bases between. The CDR3 runs 23 residues. The V gene's germline CDR1 is GEAIGNYY and CDR2 EKD. The CDR3 DNA is TGTGCCTGTGACACCGGTAAGCCGGTTGGACCTCCGACAGCACCACACATCACCGATAAACTCATCTTT. It codes for CACDTGKPVGPPTAPHITDKLIF.

This clone was seen repeatedly, ten times or more. A read error likely explains why the TCRdb protein, taken from a much larger clone, differs from this DNA's translation at residue 11; the protein shown is translated from the DNA. This chain links TRDV1 with TRDJ1, with 8 bases identical to TRDD2. The J gene comes from matching the DNA to germline here; TCRdb lacks it. The germline CDR1 and CDR2 sequences are TSWWSYY and QGS. CDR3 size: 16 residues. CDR3 DNA sequence: TGTGCTCTTGGGAAACTTCCTACTAGGATGAGGAGTAAACTCATCTTT. Translated, it gives CALGKLPTRMRSKLIF.

This clone was recorded a few times. TCRdb lists the protein of a much larger clone for this DNA, which differs at residue 7, so this is likely a read error; the protein given here is translated from the DNA itself. The rearrangement joins TRDV1 to TRDJ1, with TRDD2 as a possible D gene (5 bases). V was shortened by 3 bases and J by 0 bases, with 11 bases between the two germline ends. Germline-derived CDR1 and CDR2 are TSWWSYY and QGS. This CDR3 has 15 amino acids. The CDR3 DNA is TGTGCTCTTGGGGACCCTACTCCGTACACCGATAAACTCATCTTT. Protein product: CALGDPTPYTDKLIF.

This clone showed up just a few times. The protein held in TCRdb is that of a much larger clone and does not match this DNA's translation at residue 11, likely because of a read error; the protein shown is translated from the DNA. The chain employs TRDV2 and TRDJ1; a weak D match, TRDD3 (6 bases). TCRdb lists no J gene, so it was determined here by aligning the DNA to germline. Germline lookup yields CDR1 GEAIGNYY and CDR2 EKD. The CDR3 covers 15 residues. CDR3 DNA: TGTGCCTGTGATCCTGGGGATCAGTACACCGAAAAACTCATCTTT. Translating it yields CACDPGDQYTEKLIF.

Comment on this clone: Given a far larger clone just one base away, this is likely a sequencing read error. Other DNA sequences within the sample encode an identical CDR3. The rearrangement joins TRDV1 to TRDJ1, with D possibly matching TRDD3 (5 bases). Per the germline V gene, CDR1 is TSWWSYY and CDR2 is QGS. CDR3 size: 25 residues. The CDR3 is CALGEVRGALMDLLPLYWYTDKLIF. CDR3 nucleotides: TGCGCTCTTGGGGAAGTTCGTGGTGCCTTGATGGATTTACTCCCACTTTACTGGTACACCGATAAACTCATCTTT.

Ten or more counts support this clone. The gene calls are TRDV1 and TRDJ1; 8 nucleotides line up with TRDD2. V shed 2 bases and J 0 bases; nucleotides not matched to a gene: 17. The germline gives CDR1 TSWWSYY, CDR2 QGS. This CDR3 has 20 amino acids. The CDR3 spells CALGESRLPTPYSNTDKLIF. In DNA, the CDR3 is TGTGCTCTTGGGGAATCCCGGCTTCCTACCCCGTACTCTAACACCGATAAACTCATCTTT.

This clone has ten or more counts. The rearrangement joins TRDV2 to TRDJ1; TRDD3 matches 10 bases. Here the J gene was assigned by germline matching of the DNA, as TCRdb has none. The CDR3 extends over 19 amino acids. J was trimmed by 3 bases and V by 0 bases; bases with no gene match: 15. Germline V lookup: CDR1 GEAIGNYY, CDR2 EKD. The CDR3 DNA sequence: TGTGCCTGTGACACCGTCGGTAGGGGGACTGGGGGATCCGCCGATAAACTCATCTTT. It translates to CACDTVGRGTGGSADKLIF.

Many counts were recorded for this clone. The protein in TCRdb stems from a much larger clone and differs at residue 19 from this DNA's translation, likely a read error; here the protein is translated from the DNA. Here the V gene is TRDV2, but the J gene went uncalled; the table's D call TRDD3 went unverified against the DNA. Germline CDR1 GEAIGNYY, CDR2 EKD. This CDR3 region has 21 residues. This CDR3 reads CACDTVTGGYAERKDTDKFIF. CDR3 DNA: TGTGCCTGTGACACCGTTACTGGGGGATACGCCGAGCGGAAGGACACCGATAAATTCATCTTT.

On this clone: TCRdb's listed protein matches a much larger clone and diverges from this DNA's translation at residue 3, likely through a read error; the protein shown comes from the DNA. J is TRDJ1 and V is TRDV1; possible D gene TRDD3, 9 bases. The J gene was missing in TCRdb and was found by matching the end of the DNA to germline. The CDR3 length is 23 residues. Germline V gene data show CDR1 as TSWWSYY and CDR2 as QGS. This CDR3 is CAPGKPSSYRGYATLGYTDKLIF. CDR3 coding DNA: TGTGCTCCTGGGAAACCCTCTTCCTACAGGGGATACGCCACACTCGGGTACACCGATAAACTCATCTTT.

This clone was observed a few times. A far larger clone is one base from this, pointing to a likely read error. Other nucleotide sequences in the sample specify the same CDR3. This rearrangement joins TRDV1 to TRDJ1, with D perhaps matching TRDD2 (5 bases). The CDR3 extends over 21 amino acids. Germline CDR1 reads TSWWSYY; CDR2 reads QGS. This CDR3 is CALGVLASIPTPVVYTDKLIF. CDR3 nucleotides: TGTGCTCTTGGGGTCCTGGCCTCGATCCCTACCCCGGTCGTTTACACCGATAAACTGATCTTT.

Regarding this clone: This DNA translates differently at residue 5 from the TCRdb protein, which is that of a much larger clone; a read error is likely, and the protein shown is the DNA's own translation. This rearrangement joins TRDV2 to TRDJ3, with a weak D call TRDD3 (6 bases). As TCRdb names no J gene, one was assigned here on the basis of a DNA match to germline. There are 15 residues in the CDR3. Germline CDR1 GEAIGNYY, CDR2 EKD. Trimming removed 3 bases at V and 2 bases at J, with 7 bases between. CDR3 DNA: TGTGCCTGTGACCGGGGGACCTGGGACACCCGACAGATGTTTTTC. Translating it yields CACDRGTWDTRQMFF.

This clone is deemed large. The sample contains more than one DNA sequence encoding this CDR3. This sequence joins TRDV1 and TRDJ1; TRDD3 aligns across 8 bases. With 3 bases clipped from V and 6 bases from J, the junction kept 18 bases outside the gene matches. Germline loops: CDR1 TSWWSYY, CDR2 QGS. This CDR3 is 18 amino acids long. CDR3 protein: CALGDRDGRGIIGYKLIF. The DNA of the CDR3 is TGTGCTCTTGGGGACAGGGACGGAAGGGGGATAATCGGGTATAAACTCATCTTT.

This clone was recorded at least ten times. Different DNA sequences within this sample yield the same CDR3. The V and J genes are TRDV1 and TRDJ1; TRDD3 matches at 12 bases. J lost 5 bases, V lost 6 bases, and 25 bases had no gene match. The CDR3 runs 21 residues. Germline V CDR1 and CDR2: TSWWSYY, QGS. The CDR3 reads CALGTGLPSLLGDTEEDKLIF. The DNA for the CDR3 is TGTGCTCTTGGCACCGGCCTTCCCTCTCTCCTGGGGGATACGGAAGAGGATAAACTCATCTTT.

On this clone itself: The mismatch at residue 3 between this DNA's translation and the TCRdb protein of a much larger clone likely reflects a read error; the protein shown is translated from the DNA. The gene calls are TRDV1 and TRDJ1, with 8 bases matching TRDD3. The J gene comes from matching the DNA to germline here; TCRdb lacks it. Germline CDR1 reads TSWWSYY; CDR2 reads QGS. The CDR3 runs to 17 residues. The trim removed 10 bases at V and 9 bases at J, leaving 25 bases unmatched. In DNA, the CDR3 is TGTGCTCCTCGGGATTATTCTTCTTACTGGGGGGTCCGGCAACTCATCTTT. Translating it yields CAPRDYSSYWGVRQLIF.

By share of the sample, this clone is medium-sized (0.01 to 0.1%). This chain uses TRDV2 with TRDJ3, with 8 nucleotides matching TRDD3. This CDR3 region has 19 residues. The germline V gene encodes CDR1 GEAIGNYY and CDR2 EKD. V lost 3 bases and J lost 0; bases outside the gene matches: 9. CDR3 amino acids: CACDSSTGGPSWDTRQMFF. In DNA, the CDR3 is TGTGCCTGTGACTCCAGTACTGGGGGGCCCTCCTGGGACACCCGACAGATGTTTTTC.